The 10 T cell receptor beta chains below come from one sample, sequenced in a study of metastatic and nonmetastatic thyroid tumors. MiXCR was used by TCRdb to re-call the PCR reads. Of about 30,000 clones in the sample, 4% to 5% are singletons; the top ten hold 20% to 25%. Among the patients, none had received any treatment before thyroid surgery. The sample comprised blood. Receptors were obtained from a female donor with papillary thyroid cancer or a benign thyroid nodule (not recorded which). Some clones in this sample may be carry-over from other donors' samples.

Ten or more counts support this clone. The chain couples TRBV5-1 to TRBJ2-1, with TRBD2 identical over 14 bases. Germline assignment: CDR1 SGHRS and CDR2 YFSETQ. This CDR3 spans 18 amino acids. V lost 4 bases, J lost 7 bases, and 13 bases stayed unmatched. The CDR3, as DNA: TGCGCCAGCAGCCTCCAGACTAGCGGGAGGGCCGTGGGTAATGAGCAGTTCTTC. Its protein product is CASSLQTSGRAVGNEQFF.

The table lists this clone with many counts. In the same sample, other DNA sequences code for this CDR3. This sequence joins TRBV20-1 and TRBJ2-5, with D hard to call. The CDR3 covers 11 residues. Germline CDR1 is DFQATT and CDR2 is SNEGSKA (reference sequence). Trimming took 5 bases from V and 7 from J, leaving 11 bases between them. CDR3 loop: CSAFFVGTQYF. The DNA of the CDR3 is TGCAGTGCTTTCTTCGTGGGGACCCAGTACTTC.

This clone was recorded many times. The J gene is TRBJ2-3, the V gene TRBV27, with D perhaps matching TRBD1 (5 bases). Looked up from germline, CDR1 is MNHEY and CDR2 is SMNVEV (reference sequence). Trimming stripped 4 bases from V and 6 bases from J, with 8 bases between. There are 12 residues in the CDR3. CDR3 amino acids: CASSSRGDTQYF. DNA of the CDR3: TGTGCCAGCAGTTCAAGGGGTGATACGCAGTATTTT.

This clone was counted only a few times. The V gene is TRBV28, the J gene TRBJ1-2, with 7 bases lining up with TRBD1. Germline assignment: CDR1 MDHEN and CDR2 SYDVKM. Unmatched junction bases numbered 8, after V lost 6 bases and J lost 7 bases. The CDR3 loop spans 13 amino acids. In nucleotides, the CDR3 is TGTGCCAGCAGCGGACAGGTGGCCCTTGGCTACACCTTC. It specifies CASSGQVALGYTF.

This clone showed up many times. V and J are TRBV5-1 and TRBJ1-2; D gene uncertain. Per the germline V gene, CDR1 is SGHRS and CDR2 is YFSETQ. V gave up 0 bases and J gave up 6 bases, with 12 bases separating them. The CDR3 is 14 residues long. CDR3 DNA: TGCGCCAGCAGCTTGGCCGACGGGGTAAATGGCTACACCTTC. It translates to CASSLADGVNGYTF.

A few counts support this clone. In nucleotides, the CDR3 is TGTGCCAGCAGCCCACAATGGACAGGGACCCCTGGGGCCAACGTCCTGACTTTC. Translating it yields CASSPQWTGTPGANVLTF. The chain has TRBV11-2 and TRBJ2-6; 8 bases line up with TRBD1. This CDR3 is 18 amino acids long. V shed 5 bases and J 2 bases; nucleotides not matched to a gene: 11. CDR1 is SGHAT, CDR2 FQNNGV, per germline.

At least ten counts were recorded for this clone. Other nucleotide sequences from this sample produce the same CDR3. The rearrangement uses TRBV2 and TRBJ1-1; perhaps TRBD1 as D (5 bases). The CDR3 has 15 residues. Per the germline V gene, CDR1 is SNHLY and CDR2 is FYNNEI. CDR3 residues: CARLLNSGGNTEAFF. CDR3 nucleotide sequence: TGTGCTCGTCTCCTTAACTCGGGGGGGAACACTGAAGCTTTCTTT.

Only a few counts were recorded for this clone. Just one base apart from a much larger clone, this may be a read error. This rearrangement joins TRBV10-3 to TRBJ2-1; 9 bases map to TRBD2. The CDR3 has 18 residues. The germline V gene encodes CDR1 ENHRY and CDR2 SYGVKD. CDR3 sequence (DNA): TGTGCCACCAGTGACCACAAGGCTAGCGGGAACACCTACAATGAGCAGTTCTTC. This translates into CATSDHKASGNTYNEQFF.

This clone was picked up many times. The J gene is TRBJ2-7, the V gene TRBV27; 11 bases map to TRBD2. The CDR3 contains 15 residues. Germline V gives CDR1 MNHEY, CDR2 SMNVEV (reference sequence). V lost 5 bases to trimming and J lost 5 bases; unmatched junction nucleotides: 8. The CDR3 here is CASSPTSGSPHEQYF. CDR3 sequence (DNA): TGTGCCAGCAGTCCAACTAGCGGGAGTCCCCACGAGCAGTACTTC.

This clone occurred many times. The chain's CDR3 is CSPTLSHESGYGYTF. Written as DNA, the CDR3 is TGCAGTCCGACCTTAAGCCACGAGTCGGGCTATGGCTACACCTTC. The genes are TRBV20-1 and TRBJ1-2; D unclear. V shed 8 bases and J shed 4 bases, with 23 bases lying between them. Germline V gene data show CDR1 as DFQATT and CDR2 as SNEGSKA (reference sequence). The CDR3 has 15 amino acids.